Presented here are 31 T cell receptor beta chains from one specimen sequenced in a study of blood T cells in healthy people across ages. Primers used in a second PCR of roughly 6 to 12 cycles were a sample-barcoded 5' primer and a J-beta primer mix. TCRdb ran MiXCR on the 5' RACE reads and lists one entry per CDR3 protein. The sample shows 1.5 million to 2 million distinct CDR3 sequences, about 32% of them seen only once. Material for sequencing was blood. These receptors originate from a woman aged 25 to 39 in good health.

The chain employs TRBV6-1 and TRBJ1-5, with D possibly TRBD1 on 6 matching bases. This CDR3 is built from 12 residues. Between the trimmed V and J ends, which lost 7 bases and 7 bases, there was a span of 11 bases. The germline gives CDR1 MNHNS, CDR2 SASEGT. The CDR3 is CASTTGIQPQHF. The CDR3, as DNA: TGTGCCAGCACCACAGGGATCCAGCCCCAGCATTTT.

This chain joins TRBV6-5 and TRBJ1-1; 7 positions agree with TRBD1. V lost 0 bases and J lost 1; bases outside the gene matches: 14. The CDR3 sequence is 19 residues long. Germline CDR1 and CDR2: MNHEY and SVGAGI. CDR3 coding DNA: TGTGCCAGCAGTTACTCCATAGGGGCCCCGGGACAGAAGAACACTGAAGCTTTCTTT. It yields the protein CASSYSIGAPGQKNTEAFF.

The chain combines TRBV5-1 with TRBJ2-5; D might be TRBD1 or TRBD2, each matching 5 bases. CDR3 length: 15 amino acids. Trimming removed 6 bases at V and 1 base at J, with 16 bases between. The germline V gene encodes CDR1 SGHRS and CDR2 YFSETQ. The DNA for the CDR3 is TGCGCCAGCAATACGGGACCTCTGGCCCAAGAGACCCAGTACTTC. Residues: CASNTGPLAQETQYF.

On this clonotype itself: The junction and the germline gene differ at one end; a read error may be behind it. The chain uses TRBV7-9 and TRBJ1-4; the match to TRBD1 covers 10 bases. This CDR3 contains 14 residues. Germline CDR1 SEHNR, CDR2 FQNEAQ (reference sequence). This CDR3 is CASSPDRGLEKRFF. As DNA, the CDR3 is TGTGCCAGCAGCCCTGACAGGGGGCTAGAAAAACGGTTTTTT.

The V and J genes are TRBV7-9 and TRBJ2-1; no reliable D call. The V end was cut by 1 base, the J end by 7 bases, with 17 bases between. The CDR3 is 16 amino acids. Per the germline V gene, CDR1 is SEHNR and CDR2 is FQNEAQ (reference sequence). The CDR3 protein is CASSLVGGVVWNEQFF. In nucleotides, the CDR3 is TGTGCCAGCAGCTTAGTGGGCGGAGTCGTATGGAATGAGCAGTTCTTC.

This clonotype has a handful of counts. The chain couples TRBV20-1 to TRBJ1-4; 7 bases are shared with TRBD1. CDR3 size: 18 residues. Per the germline V gene, CDR1 is DFQATT and CDR2 is SNEGSKA (reference sequence). Trimming cost V 1 base and J 2 bases; bases outside gene matches: 13. The CDR3 region is CSARAPTGRGRTNEKLFF. The CDR3 DNA reads TGCAGTGCTAGAGCCCCGACAGGAAGGGGGCGCACTAATGAAAAACTGTTTTTT.

This clonotype has more than one count but fewer than ten. The rearrangement uses TRBV20-1 and TRBJ2-5; tentatively, D is TRBD2 (6 bases). The germline V gene encodes CDR1 DFQATT and CDR2 SNEGSKA (reference sequence). The CDR3 runs to 13 residues. V was pared by 7 bases and J by 0 bases, with 12 bases between. CDR3 nucleotides: TGCAGTGTTTACCTAGCGAACCAAGAGACCCAGTACTTC. This encodes CSVYLANQETQYF.

The chain employs TRBV11-2 and TRBJ2-6; 7 nucleotides line up with TRBD1. Germline CDR1 reads SGHAT; CDR2 reads FQNNGV. J was trimmed by 0 bases and V by 5 bases; bases with no gene match: 7. This CDR3 contains 17 residues. The CDR3 loop is CASSEWDRHSGANVLTF. As DNA, the CDR3 is TGTGCCAGCAGCGAATGGGACAGACACTCTGGGGCCAACGTCCTGACTTTC. Full variable domain (rest looked up from reference TRBV11-2 and TRBJ2-6): EAGVAQSPRYKIIEKRQSVAFWCNPISGHATLYWYQQILGQGPKLLIQFQNNGVVDDSQLPKDRFSAERLKGVDSTLKIQPAKLEDSAVYLCASSEWDRHSGANVLTFGAGSRLTVL.

This clonotype was counted only a few times. V gene TRBV20-1 combines with J gene TRBJ2-7; D is uncertain. Trimming removed 4 bases at V and 3 bases at J, with 16 bases between. Germline CDR1 reads DFQATT; CDR2 reads SNEGSKA (reference sequence). This CDR3 has 14 amino acids. CDR3 sequence: CSATGPPRSYEQYF. As DNA, the CDR3 is TGCAGTGCTACCGGGCCTCCGAGGAGCTACGAGCAGTACTTC.

The chain combines TRBV6-2 or TRBV6-3 with TRBJ2-7, with 7 nucleotides matching TRBD2. This CDR3 has 14 residues. The germline CDR1 and CDR2 sequences are MNHEY and SVGEGT. Unmatched junction bases numbered 5, after V lost 5 bases and J lost 1 base. CDR3 loop: CASSVTSLSYEQYF. In nucleotides, the CDR3 is TGTGCCAGCAGTGTGACTAGCTTGTCCTACGAGCAGTACTTC.

The chain links TRBV6-5 to TRBJ1-3; D call uncertain. V was cut by 0 bases and J by 2 bases, with 14 bases left in between. The CDR3 is 17 amino acids. Per the germline V gene, CDR1 is MNHEY and CDR2 is SVGAGI. The DNA for the CDR3 is TGTGCCAGCAGTTACTCAGGAACAGTAGGAGCTGGAAACACCATATATTTT. Protein product: CASSYSGTVGAGNTIYF.

This clonotype was observed once. This clone may be a read error of a much larger clone one base away. The rearrangement uses TRBV20-1 and TRBJ2-5; 11 nucleotides agree with TRBD2. Germline CDR1 is DFQATT and CDR2 is SNEGSKA (reference sequence). The length of the CDR3 is 14 residues. CDR3 sequence: CSATGLADQDTQYF. For the CDR3, the DNA is TGCAGTGCCACGGGACTAGCGGACCAAGACACCCAGTACTTC.

This clonotype was observed at least ten times. The chain has TRBV20-1 and TRBJ2-7, with D possibly TRBD1 on 7 matching bases. Germline CDR1 reads DFQATT; CDR2 reads SNEGSKA (reference sequence). The CDR3 is 15 amino acids. Trimming left V 0 bases short and J 2 bases short, with 14 bases between. The CDR3 nucleotides are TGCAGTGCTAGAGATGTGGGCGGGACAGCCTACGAGCAGTACTTC. This codes for CSARDVGGTAYEQYF.

As to this clonotype: An end of the junction differs from the germline gene, which may be a read error. The rearrangement uses TRBV3-1 and TRBJ2-3, with TRBD1 matching over 7 bases. This CDR3 contains 17 residues. Germline-derived CDR1 and CDR2 are LGHDT and YNNKEL (reference sequence). The CDR3 region is CASSLWGQTASTDAQYF. Here the CDR3 DNA reads TGTGCCAGCAGCCTATGGGGACAGACGGCAAGCACAGATGCGCAGTATTTT.

This chain joins TRBV5-1 and TRBJ2-4, with TRBD2 matching over 14 bases. TRBJ2-7 matches the DNA end more closely, so the J call is doubtful. The CDR3 contains 19 residues. The germline gives CDR1 SGHRS, CDR2 YFSETQ. Written as DNA, the CDR3 is TGCGCCAGCAGCGTTTTAACGGGACTAGCGGGGGAGTATAGCTACGAGCAGTACTTC. Translation: CASSVLTGLAGEYSYEQYF.

This clonotype was counted only a few times. J is TRBJ2-5 and V is TRBV27, with D possibly being TRBD1 (6 bases). V was clipped by 1 base and J by 3 bases, with 12 bases between them. Per germline, CDR1 MNHEY and CDR2 SMNVEV (reference sequence). The CDR3 length is 15 residues. CDR3 in DNA: TGTGCCAGCAGTTTATGGGACGAGGGGGAAGAGACCCAGTACTTC. Its translation is CASSLWDEGEETQYF.

This clonotype was seen once. The rearrangement joins TRBV27 to TRBJ1-1; perhaps TRBD1 as D (5 bases). The CDR3 loop spans 14 amino acids. V gave up 7 bases and J gave up 4 bases, with 16 bases separating them. Germline V gives CDR1 MNHEY, CDR2 SMNVEV (reference sequence). CDR3 region: CASTLGGSGTEAFF. The CDR3 bases are TGTGCCAGCACCCTGGGGGGATCGGGCACTGAAGCTTTCTTT.

The genes are TRBV20-1 and TRBJ2-5, with 10 bases fitting TRBD1. Judging by the DNA end, TRBJ2-7 fits better; the J call may be wrong. CDR1 and CDR2 from the germline V gene are DFQATT and SNEGSKA (reference sequence). The length of the CDR3 is 14 residues. CDR3 loop: CSASVDRGPCEQYF. As DNA, the CDR3 is TGCAGTGCTAGTGTCGACAGGGGGCCCTGCGAGCAGTACTTC.

V gene TRBV4-1 combines with J gene TRBJ2-7; TRBD2 agrees at 11 bases. The last part of the DNA fits TRBJ2-5 better; the J call may be wrong. There are 15 residues in the CDR3. The germline V gene encodes CDR1 MGHRA and CDR2 YSYEKL. The CDR3 loop is CASTVSGGAGETQYF. As DNA, the CDR3 is TGCGCCAGCACCGTTAGCGGGGGGGCCGGTGAGACCCAGTACTTC.

For this clonotype: A much bigger clone sits one base away, suggesting this may be a read error. V gene TRBV5-1 combines with J gene TRBJ2-4; TRBD2 matches at 10 bases. This CDR3 spans 17 amino acids. V was clipped by 0 bases and J by 7 bases; unmatched bases: 10. Germline V gives CDR1 SGHRS, CDR2 YFSETQ. The CDR3 sequence: CASSLGWGLAGVNIQYF. CDR3 sequence (DNA): TGCGCCAGCAGCTTGGGTTGGGGTCTAGCGGGAGTGAACATTCAGTACTTC.

The chain has TRBV24-1 and TRBJ2-2; either TRBD1 or TRBD2 may fit D (6 bases each). The germline V and J ends were trimmed by 4 bases and 5 bases, with 16 bases remaining between them. Germline values: CDR1 KGHDR, CDR2 SFDVKD. The CDR3 consists of 16 residues. CDR3 DNA: TGTGCCACCAGTGACCTGGAGGGGGGCAGGACCGGGGAGCTGTTTTTT. Translating gives CATSDLEGGRTGELFF.

J is TRBJ2-1 and V is TRBV29-1, with D perhaps matching TRBD2 (8 bases). The CDR3 covers 13 residues. The V end was cut by 7 bases, the J end by 6 bases, with 16 bases between. Germline V gene lookup returns CDR1 SQVTM and CDR2 ANQGSEA. CDR3 DNA sequence: TGCAGCGCGGGAGGGGGCTCCCCCAATGAGCAGTTCTTC. It yields the protein CSAGGGSPNEQFF.

The chain combines TRBV20-1 with TRBJ2-7, with D hard to call. CDR1 and CDR2 (germline): DFQATT, SNEGSKA (reference sequence). V lost 0 bases, J lost 6 bases, and 9 bases lay in between. This CDR3 region has 12 residues. The CDR3 DNA reads TGCAGTGCTAGAGATCAAGCACTCGAGCAGTACTTC. It codes for CSARDQALEQYF.

This clonotype was picked up a small number of times. The J gene is TRBJ2-5, the V gene TRBV20-1, with TRBD1 matching 9 bases. CDR1 is DFQATT and CDR2 is SNEGSKA in the germline V gene (reference sequence). The CDR3 is 14 amino acids. Germline trimming cut 6 bases from V and 2 bases from J; bases unmatched to any gene: 7. For the CDR3, the DNA is TGCAGTGCACCCCCCGGGACAGGGCAAGAGACCCAGTACTTC. It specifies CSAPPGTGQETQYF.

The chain is built from TRBV7-2 and TRBJ2-5, with 13 bases matching TRBD2. The junction had 5 bases not matched to a gene; V was cut back by 5 bases and J by 5 bases. The CDR3 is made up of 15 amino acids. Germline CDR1 and CDR2: SGHTA and FQGNSA. The CDR3 spells CASSPWTSGGETQYF. The CDR3, as DNA: TGTGCCAGCAGCCCCTGGACTAGCGGGGGTGAGACCCAGTACTTC.

This clonotype was recorded at least ten times. V and J are TRBV6-1 and TRBJ1-5; a possible D gene is TRBD1 (5 bases). The CDR3 sequence is 15 residues long. V was cut by 2 bases and J by 3 bases, with 11 bases left in between. Looked up from germline, CDR1 is MNHNS and CDR2 is SASEGT. The CDR3 sequence: CASSESGGSNQPQHF. For the CDR3, the DNA is TGTGCCAGCAGTGAATCCGGGGGGTCCAATCAGCCCCAGCATTTT.

The rearrangement links TRBV12-3 or TRBV12-4 to TRBJ2-5; 9 bases agree with TRBD2. J gave up 5 bases and V 5 bases, and 9 bases lay outside the gene matches. The CDR3 contains 15 residues. The CDR3 protein is CASSHRASGKETQYF. CDR3 DNA: TGTGCCAGCAGTCACCGGGCTAGCGGGAAGGAGACCCAGTACTTC.

This clonotype showed up just a few times. The chain has TRBV20-1 and TRBJ2-7; 7 bases agree with TRBD2. This CDR3 contains 14 residues. CDR1 and CDR2 (germline): DFQATT, SNEGSKA (reference sequence). V lost 2 bases, J lost 7 bases, and 11 bases stayed unmatched. CDR3 sequence (DNA): TGCAGTGCTAGACTTTGGGGGAGGGTAAGGGAGCAGTACTTC. Amino acid sequence: CSARLWGRVREQYF.

This clonotype was detected a few times. The chain uses TRBV6-6 and TRBJ2-7; D may be TRBD1 or TRBD2 (5 bases each). V lost 1 base to trimming and J lost 3 bases, with 13 bases between them. Germline assignment: CDR1 MNHNY and CDR2 SVGAGI (reference sequence). The CDR3 totals 15 residues. The CDR3 here is CASSYWGSTSYEQYF. The CDR3 nucleotides are TGTGCCAGCAGTTACTGGGGGAGCACCAGCTACGAGCAGTACTTC.

The chain employs TRBV4-1 and TRBJ1-2; D is possibly TRBD1 (6 bases). The CDR3 consists of 14 residues. Between the trimmed V and J ends, which lost 1 base and 6 bases, there was a span of 12 bases. Germline lookup yields CDR1 MGHRA and CDR2 YSYEKL. CDR3 region: CASSQVWTVDGYTF. The CDR3 DNA sequence: TGCGCCAGCAGCCAAGTGTGGACAGTCGATGGCTACACCTTC.

This rearrangement joins TRBV6-6 to TRBJ2-2, with TRBD2 matching over 8 bases. The CDR3 totals 14 residues. The germline gives CDR1 MNHNY, CDR2 SVGAGI (reference sequence). After removal of 6 bases from V and 4 bases from J, the junction contained 4 bases not matched to a gene. The CDR3 here is CASRKTSATGELFF. CDR3 DNA sequence: TGTGCCAGCAGAAAGACTAGCGCCACCGGGGAGCTGTTTTTT.